Presented here are 20 T cell receptor beta chains from one specimen sequenced in a study of cytomegalovirus exposure and HLA in healthy donors. PCR primers comprised 60 Vbeta and 13 Jbeta primers. TCRdb's table, derived via immunoSEQ multiplex PCR, lists solely in-frame clones and lacks some. Here the sample spans 55,000 to 65,000 clones, roughly 80% being singletons. Material: PBMCs. The receptors here all came from a woman between 35 and 50 years old in good health and CMV-seronegative.

J is TRBJ1-5 and V is TRBV4-1; the D gene is possibly TRBD1 (5 bases). The CDR3 spans 15 residues. Germline lookup yields CDR1 MGHRA and CDR2 YSYEKL. Trimming left V 3 bases short and J 2 bases short, with 11 bases between. The CDR3 loop reads CASSQIGAGNQPQHF. DNA for the CDR3: TGCGCCAGCAGCCAGATAGGGGCTGGCAATCAGCCCCAGCATTTT.

V and J are TRBV5-1 and TRBJ2-7; 12 bases line up with TRBD2. CDR3 length equals 16 residues. Germline V gives CDR1 SGHRS, CDR2 YFSETQ. Trimming at V came to 5 bases and at J to 3 bases, leaving 9 bases not matched to a gene. This CDR3 reads CASRAGLAGRVYEQYF. CDR3 sequence (DNA): TGCGCCAGCAGGGCCGGACTAGCGGGAAGGGTCTACGAGCAGTACTTC. Drawing the rest from reference TRBV5-1 and TRBJ2-7, the complete variable domain is KAGVTQTPRYLIKTRGQQVTLSCSPISGHRSVSWYQQTPGQGLQFLFEYFSETQRNKGNFPGRFSGRQFSNSRSEMNVSTLELGDSALYLCASRAGLAGRVYEQYFGPGTRLTVT.

This clone was detected a few times. The CDR3 DNA reads TGCGCCAGCAGCTTGGTGGAGGGGCGCGAGCAGTACTTC. It specifies CASSLVEGREQYF. V is TRBV5-1 and J is TRBJ2-7; possible D gene TRBD2, 6 bases. This CDR3 has 13 amino acids. Germline CDR1 and CDR2: SGHRS and YFSETQ. V lost 0 bases, J lost 6 bases, and 10 bases lay in between.

This chain connects TRBV7-2 to TRBJ2-7, with 8 nucleotides matching TRBD1. J lost 6 bases, V lost 0 bases, and 4 bases had no gene match. The CDR3 sequence is 14 residues long. Germline-derived CDR1 and CDR2 are SGHTA and FQGNSA. CDR3 in amino acids: CASSLAGTGGEQYF. The CDR3 DNA follows: TGTGCCAGCAGCTTAGCGGGGACAGGAGGCGAGCAGTACTTC. The entire variable domain, with the rest obtained from reference TRBV7-2 and TRBJ2-7, is as follows: GAGVSQSPSNKVTEKGKDVELRCDPISGHTALYWYRQSLGQGLEFLIYFQGNSAPDKSGLPSDRFSAERTGGSVSTLTIQRTQQEDSAVYLCASSLAGTGGEQYFGPGTRLTVT.

This chain links TRBV11-2 with TRBJ2-3; maybe TRBD1 (7 bases). Germline-derived CDR1 and CDR2 are SGHAT and FQNNGV. V gave up 4 bases and J gave up 2 bases, with 25 bases separating them. This CDR3 has 19 amino acids. The CDR3 loop reads CASSWDLTGEARDTDTQYF. CDR3 nucleotides: TGTGCCAGCAGCTGGGACTTAACAGGGGAGGCTCGGGACACAGATACGCAGTATTTT.

The chain recombines TRBV18 with TRBJ2-7; TRBD2 might be the D (5 bases). V lost 2 bases to trimming and J lost 6 bases, with 11 bases between them. CDR3 length: 13 residues. Germline V gives CDR1 KGHSH, CDR2 LQKENI. CDR3 sequence (DNA): TGTGCCAGCTCACCAGGTAGGACTGGCGAGCAGTACTTC. Its protein is CASSPGRTGEQYF.

J is TRBJ2-7 and V is TRBV10-3; possible D gene TRBD2, 6 bases. The CDR3 is 13 amino acids. V was shortened by 4 bases and J by 5 bases, with 12 bases between the two germline ends. Germline values: CDR1 ENHRY, CDR2 SYGVKD. The CDR3 bases are TGTGCCATCAGTGCGTTTGAGCGGGACGAGCAGTACTTC. It is translated as CAISAFERDEQYF.

Only one count was recorded for this clone. V usage is TRBV9 and J usage is TRBJ1-2; perhaps TRBD1 as D (5 bases). V gave up 3 bases and J gave up 1 base, with 16 bases separating them. Looked up from germline, CDR1 is SGDLS and CDR2 is YYNGEE. This CDR3 contains 16 residues. The CDR3 spells CASSGATPGVNYGYTF. DNA of the CDR3: TGTGCCAGCAGCGGTGCGACCCCGGGGGTTAACTATGGCTACACCTTC.

This chain joins TRBV7-9 and TRBJ1-1, with D possibly being TRBD1 (6 bases). Germline CDR1 and CDR2: SEHNR and FQNEAQ (reference sequence). Trimming took off 0 bases at V and 2 bases at J, with 10 bases between the two ends. The CDR3 has 15 amino acids. CDR3 region: CASSLARTVNTEAFF. For the CDR3, the DNA is TGTGCCAGCAGCTTAGCGAGGACAGTTAACACTGAAGCTTTCTTT.

This clone showed up just a few times. This chain links TRBV4-2 with TRBJ2-5; 8 bases agree with TRBD2. The CDR3 sequence is 15 residues long. Germline loops: CDR1 LGHNA, CDR2 YNFKEQ. V dropped 0 bases and J dropped 1; count of bases not matched to a gene: 1. For the CDR3, the DNA is TGTGCCAGCAGCCAAGATCGGGAGGGCCAAGAGACCCAGTACTTC. Translating it yields CASSQDREGQETQYF.

The chain employs TRBV28 and TRBJ2-3, with D possibly being TRBD2 (5 bases). Germline V gene sequence: CDR1 MDHEN, CDR2 SYDVKM. The CDR3 is 18 residues long. Trimming removed 1 base at V and 0 bases at J, with 17 bases between. DNA for the CDR3: TGTGCCAGCAGTTTATTCTTCGGGAACCTGCGAAGCACAGATACGCAGTATTTT. Its translation: CASSLFFGNLRSTDTQYF.

The J gene is TRBJ1-1, the V gene TRBV2; the match to TRBD1 covers 7 bases. The V and J ends lost 7 bases and 0 bases, in that order; junction bases with no gene match: 8. CDR3 length: 15 residues. Germline CDR1 reads SNHLY; CDR2 reads FYNNEI. For the CDR3, the DNA is TGTGCCAGCATCAGGGACAGCGGAATGAACACTGAAGCTTTCTTT. The encoded protein is CASIRDSGMNTEAFF.

V gene TRBV19 combines with J gene TRBJ2-4; no clear D gene. CDR1 LNHDA and CDR2 SQIVND come from the germline V gene (reference sequence). This CDR3 is built from 15 residues. V was clipped by 3 bases and J by 3 bases, with 12 bases between them. CDR3 DNA sequence: TGTGCCAGTAGTATTGGGCAGTATGGCAAAAACATTCAGTACTTC. Translation gives CASSIGQYGKNIQYF.

The rearrangement links TRBV7-2 to TRBJ2-5, with TRBD2 as a possible D gene (6 bases). Germline loops: CDR1 SGHTA, CDR2 FQGNSA. CDR3 length equals 13 residues. V lost 0 bases and J lost 5, with 7 bases in between. CDR3 coding DNA: TGTGCCAGCAGCTTAGCTGGGGGGGAGACCCAGTACTTC. Translation: CASSLAGGETQYF.

This rearrangement joins TRBV6-5 to TRBJ1-2; D is unresolved. V gave up 0 bases and J gave up 2 bases, with 10 bases separating them. The CDR3 spans 15 residues. The germline gives CDR1 MNHEY, CDR2 SVGAGI. The CDR3 region has the DNA TGTGCCAGCAGTTACTCGAAGGGCGGGAACTATGGCTACACCTTC. Its protein product is CASSYSKGGNYGYTF.

The chain has TRBV4-1 and TRBJ2-4, with 9 bases matching TRBD1. This CDR3 has 16 residues. Trimming cost V 1 base and J 6 bases; bases outside gene matches: 7. Per germline, CDR1 MGHRA and CDR2 YSYEKL. Written as DNA, the CDR3 is TGCGCCAGCAGCCAAGTGGGGGACAGGGTGGGAAACATTCAGTACTTC. Residues: CASSQVGDRVGNIQYF.

The chain's CDR3 is CASSEYTGVGTEAFF. The CDR3 DNA sequence: TGTGCCAGCAGTGAGTACACAGGGGTGGGCACTGAAGCTTTCTTT. The chain couples TRBV2 to TRBJ1-1; 7 bases match TRBD1. Germline lookup yields CDR1 SNHLY and CDR2 FYNNEI. The junction had 8 bases not matched to a gene; V was cut back by 3 bases and J by 4 bases. This CDR3 has 15 residues.

The V gene is TRBV4-1, the J gene TRBJ2-1, with a tentative D call TRBD2 (5 bases). The CDR3 contains 14 residues. The V gene's germline CDR1 is MGHRA and CDR2 YSYEKL. With 6 bases removed from V and 3 bases from J, the gap between germline ends came to 12 bases. The CDR3 reads CASRQEVYYNEQFF. The CDR3 bases are TGCGCCAGCAGGCAGGAGGTCTACTACAATGAGCAGTTCTTC.

The CDR3 DNA is TGTGCCAGCAGCCCAGTGAACACTGAAGCTTTCTTT. It translates to CASSPVNTEAFF. This chain joins TRBV11-2 and TRBJ1-1; D is undetermined. With 5 bases removed from V and 0 bases from J, the gap between germline ends came to 4 bases. This CDR3 spans 12 amino acids. Germline V gene sequence: CDR1 SGHAT, CDR2 FQNNGV. The variable domain in full, completed from reference TRBV11-2 and TRBJ1-1, reads EAGVAQSPRYKIIEKRQSVAFWCNPISGHATLYWYQQILGQGPKLLIQFQNNGVVDDSQLPKDRFSAERLKGVDSTLKIQPAKLEDSAVYLCASSPVNTEAFFGQGTRLTVV.

This chain connects TRBV30 to TRBJ2-3; the D gene is possibly TRBD1 (6 bases). Trimming cost V 1 base and J 4 bases, with 9 bases left between them. The CDR3 loop spans 13 amino acids. CDR1 is GTSNPN, CDR2 SVGIG, per germline (reference sequence). This chain's CDR3 is CAWSETGPDTQYF. The CDR3 region has the DNA TGTGCCTGGAGTGAAACAGGGCCAGATACGCAGTATTTT.